This T cell receptor (beta chain) was retrieved from a study of blood T cells in healthy people across ages. CDR3 length equals 12 residues. CDR1 and CDR2 (germline): SEHNR, FQNEAQ (reference sequence). V was shortened by 8 bases and J by 4 bases, with 10 bases between the two germline ends. Sample-barcoded 5' priming and a J-beta primer mix drove a second PCR of roughly 6 to 12 cycles. One entry per CDR3 protein, called by TCRdb with MiXCR from the 5' RACE reads. The sample contains 1.5 million to 2 million distinct CDR3 sequences, around 48% of which appear only once. Sequenced material: blood. The V and J genes are TRBV7-9 and TRBJ2-3; maybe TRBD2 (5 bases). This receptor was obtained from a middle-aged woman in good health. In nucleotides, the CDR3 is TGTGCCAGCGCCCTAGCTTCAGATACGCAGTATTTT. Translation: CASALASDTQYF.